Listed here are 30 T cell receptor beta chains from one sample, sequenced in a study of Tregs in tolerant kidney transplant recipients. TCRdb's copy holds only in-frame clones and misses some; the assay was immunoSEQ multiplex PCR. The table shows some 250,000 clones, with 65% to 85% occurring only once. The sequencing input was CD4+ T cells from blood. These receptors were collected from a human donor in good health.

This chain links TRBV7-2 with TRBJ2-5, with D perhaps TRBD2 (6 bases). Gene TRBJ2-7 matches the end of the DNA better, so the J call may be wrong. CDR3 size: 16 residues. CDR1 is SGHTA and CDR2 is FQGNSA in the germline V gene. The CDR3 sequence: CASSSSGGLGSHEQYF. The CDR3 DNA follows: TGTGCCAGCAGCTCCTCCGGAGGGCTAGGGAGCCACGAGCAGTACTTC.

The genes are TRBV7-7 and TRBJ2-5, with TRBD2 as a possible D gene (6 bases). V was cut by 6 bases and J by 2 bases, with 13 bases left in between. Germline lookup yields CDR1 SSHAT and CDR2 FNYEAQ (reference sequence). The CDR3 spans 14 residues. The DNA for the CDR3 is TGTGCCAGCAGTCGGGACTCACCACAAGAGACCCAGTACTTC. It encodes CASSRDSPQETQYF.

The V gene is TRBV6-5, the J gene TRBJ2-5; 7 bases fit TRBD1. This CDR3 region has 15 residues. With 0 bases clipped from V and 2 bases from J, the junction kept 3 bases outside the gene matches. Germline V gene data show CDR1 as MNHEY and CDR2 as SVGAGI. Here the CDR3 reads CASSYSGQPQETQYF. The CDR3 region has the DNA TGTGCCAGCAGTTACTCGGGACAGCCACAAGAGACCCAGTACTTC.

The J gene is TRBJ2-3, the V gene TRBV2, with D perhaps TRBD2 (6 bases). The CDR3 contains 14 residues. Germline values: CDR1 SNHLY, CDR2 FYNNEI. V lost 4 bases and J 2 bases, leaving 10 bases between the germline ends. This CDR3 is CASSVIAVTDTQYF. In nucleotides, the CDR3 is TGTGCCAGCAGTGTGATAGCGGTCACAGATACGCAGTATTTT.

As DNA, the CDR3 is TGTGCCAGCAGCAAAGAAGGTCCCTGCGATAGCGGGAGGACCTCCTACAATGAGCAGTTCTTC. Amino acids: CASSKEGPCDSGRTSYNEQFF. The J gene is TRBJ2-1, the V gene TRBV21-1; the table gives TRBD2 as D, unverified against the DNA. TRBV21-1 is a documented pseudogene. The CDR3 consists of 21 residues.

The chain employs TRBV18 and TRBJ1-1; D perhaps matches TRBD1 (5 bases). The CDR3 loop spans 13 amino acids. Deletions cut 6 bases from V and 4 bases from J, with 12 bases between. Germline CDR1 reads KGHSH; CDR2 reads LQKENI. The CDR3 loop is CASSPGSSTEAFF. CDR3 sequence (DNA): TGTGCCAGCTCGCCAGGGAGTAGCACTGAAGCTTTCTTT.

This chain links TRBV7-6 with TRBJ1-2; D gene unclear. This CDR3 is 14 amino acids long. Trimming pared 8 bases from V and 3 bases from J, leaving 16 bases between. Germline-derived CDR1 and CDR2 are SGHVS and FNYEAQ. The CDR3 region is CASAKESSDYGYTF. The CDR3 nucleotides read TGTGCCAGCGCAAAGGAGAGCTCGGACTATGGCTACACCTTC.

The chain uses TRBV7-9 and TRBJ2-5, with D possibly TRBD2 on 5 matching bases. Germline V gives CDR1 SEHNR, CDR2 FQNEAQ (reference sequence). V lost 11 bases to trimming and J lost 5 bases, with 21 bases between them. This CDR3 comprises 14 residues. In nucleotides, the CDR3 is TGTGCCGGGGTGGTAGATCGGGGTCAGGAGACCCAGTACTTC. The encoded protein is CAGVVDRGQETQYF.

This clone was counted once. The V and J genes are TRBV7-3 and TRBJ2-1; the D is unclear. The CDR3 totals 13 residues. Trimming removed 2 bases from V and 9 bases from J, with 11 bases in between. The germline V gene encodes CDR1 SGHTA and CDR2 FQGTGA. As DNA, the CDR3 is TGTGCCAGCAGCTTAGAGACATGGGGTGAGCAGTTCTTC. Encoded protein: CASSLETWGEQFF.

The DNA of the CDR3 is TGTGCCAGCAGCTCGCTCGTGGCGGGCAGGGGCAGCCCTGGGGCCAACGTCCTGACTTTC. Translating gives CASSSLVAGRGSPGANVLTF. The J gene is TRBJ2-6, the V gene TRBV5-5; D perhaps matches TRBD1 (6 bases). V lost 3 bases to trimming and J lost 2 bases, with 24 bases between them. Per germline, CDR1 SGHKS and CDR2 YYEKEE (reference sequence). This CDR3 has 20 amino acids.

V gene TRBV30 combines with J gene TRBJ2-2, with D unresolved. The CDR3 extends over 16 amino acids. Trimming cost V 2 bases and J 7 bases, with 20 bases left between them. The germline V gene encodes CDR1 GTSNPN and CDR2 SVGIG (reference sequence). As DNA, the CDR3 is TGTGCCTGGAGTAGTTACTCTGACCCTCTTCACGGGGAGCTGTTTTTT. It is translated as CAWSSYSDPLHGELFF.

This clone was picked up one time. The CDR3 loop is CASSNHRARDTEAFF. In nucleotides, the CDR3 is TGCGCCAGCAGCAATCACAGGGCCCGGGACACTGAAGCTTTCTTT. The chain uses TRBV5-1 and TRBJ1-1; weak D call: TRBD1 (6 bases). V was shortened by 4 bases and J by 3 bases, with 16 bases between the two germline ends. Germline CDR1 is SGHRS and CDR2 is YFSETQ. The CDR3 has 15 amino acids.

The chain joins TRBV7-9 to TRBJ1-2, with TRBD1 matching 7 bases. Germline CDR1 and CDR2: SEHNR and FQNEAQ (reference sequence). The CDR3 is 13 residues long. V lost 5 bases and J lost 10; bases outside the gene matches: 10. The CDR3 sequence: CASSAGDSLPYTF. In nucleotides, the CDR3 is TGTGCCAGCAGCGCGGGGGACAGCCTACCCTACACCTTC. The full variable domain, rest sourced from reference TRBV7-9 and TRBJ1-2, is DTGVSQNPRHKITKRGQNVTFRCDPISEHNRLYWYRQTLGQGPEFLTYFQNEAQLEKSRLLSDRFSAERPKGSFSTLEIQRTEQGDSAMYLCASSAGDSLPYTFGSGTRLTVV.

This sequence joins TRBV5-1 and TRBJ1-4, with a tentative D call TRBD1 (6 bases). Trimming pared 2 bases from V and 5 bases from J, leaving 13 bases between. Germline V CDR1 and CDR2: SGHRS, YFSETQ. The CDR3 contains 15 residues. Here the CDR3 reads CASSLLTGRNEKLFF. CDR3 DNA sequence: TGCGCCAGCAGCTTATTGACAGGACGAAATGAAAAACTGTTTTTT.

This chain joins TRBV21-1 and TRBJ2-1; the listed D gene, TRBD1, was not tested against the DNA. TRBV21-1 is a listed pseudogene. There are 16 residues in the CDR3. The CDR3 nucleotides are TGTGCCAGCAGTACCGCCCCAGGGGTCCCCTACAATGAGCAGTTCTTC. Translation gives CASSTAPGVPYNEQFF.

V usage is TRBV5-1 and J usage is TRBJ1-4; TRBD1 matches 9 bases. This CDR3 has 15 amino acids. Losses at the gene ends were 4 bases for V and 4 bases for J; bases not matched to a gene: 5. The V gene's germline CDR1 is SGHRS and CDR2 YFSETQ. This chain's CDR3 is CASSTQGQGNEKLFF. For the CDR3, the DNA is TGCGCCAGCAGCACCCAGGGACAGGGTAATGAAAAACTGTTTTTT.

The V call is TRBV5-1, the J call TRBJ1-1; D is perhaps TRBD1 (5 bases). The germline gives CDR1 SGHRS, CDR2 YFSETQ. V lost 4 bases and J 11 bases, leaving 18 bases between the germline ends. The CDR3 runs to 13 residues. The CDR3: CASSPLERTSAFF. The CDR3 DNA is TGCGCCAGCAGCCCGCTCGAAAGGACATCTGCTTTCTTT.

The CDR3 region has the DNA TGTGCCAGCGGGGGGACTTGGGATTCCTACGAGCAGTACTTC. It encodes CASGGTWDSYEQYF. This chain connects TRBV6-6 to TRBJ2-7, with D possibly TRBD2 on 6 matching bases. V lost 8 bases to trimming and J lost 1 base, with 15 bases between them. The CDR3 covers 14 residues. Looked up from germline, CDR1 is MNHNY and CDR2 is SVGAGI (reference sequence).

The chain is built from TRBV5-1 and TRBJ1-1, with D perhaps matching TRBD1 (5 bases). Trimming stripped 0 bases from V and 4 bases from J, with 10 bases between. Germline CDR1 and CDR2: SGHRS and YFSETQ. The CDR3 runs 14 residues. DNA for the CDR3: TGCGCCAGCAGCTTGGGGGGGAGAGTCACTGAAGCTTTCTTT. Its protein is CASSLGGRVTEAFF.

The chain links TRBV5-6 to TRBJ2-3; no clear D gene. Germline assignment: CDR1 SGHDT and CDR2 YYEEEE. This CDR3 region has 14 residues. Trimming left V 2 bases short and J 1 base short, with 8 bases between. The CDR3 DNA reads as TGTGCCAGCAGCTTTGGATGGGGCACAGATACGCAGTATTTT. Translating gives CASSFGWGTDTQYF.

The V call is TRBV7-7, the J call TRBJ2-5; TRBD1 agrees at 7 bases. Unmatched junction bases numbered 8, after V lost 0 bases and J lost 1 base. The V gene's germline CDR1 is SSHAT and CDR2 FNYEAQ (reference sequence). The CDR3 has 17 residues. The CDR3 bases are TGTGCCAGCAGCTTAGCCCAAAACAGGGGCCCCCAAGAGACCCAGTACTTC. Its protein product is CASSLAQNRGPQETQYF.

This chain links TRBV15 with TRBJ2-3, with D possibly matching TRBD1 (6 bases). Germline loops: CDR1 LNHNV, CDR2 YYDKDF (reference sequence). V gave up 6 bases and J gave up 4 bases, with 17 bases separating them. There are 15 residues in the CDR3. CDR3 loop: CATRGASRGSDTQYF. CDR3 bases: TGTGCCACCAGAGGGGCTAGCAGGGGCTCAGATACGCAGTATTTT. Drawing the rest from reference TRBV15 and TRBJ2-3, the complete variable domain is DAMVIQNPRYQVTQFGKPVTLSCSQTLNHNVMYWYQQKSSQAPKLLFHYYDKDFNNEADTPDNFQSRRPNTSFCFLDIRSPGLGDTAMYLCATRGASRGSDTQYFGPGTRLTVL.

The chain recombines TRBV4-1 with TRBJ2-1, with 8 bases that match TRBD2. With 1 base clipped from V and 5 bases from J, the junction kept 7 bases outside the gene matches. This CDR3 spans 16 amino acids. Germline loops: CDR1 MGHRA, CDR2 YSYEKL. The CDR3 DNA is TGCGCCAGCAGCCAAGCGACTAGCGCCTATAACAATGAGCAGTTCTTC. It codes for CASSQATSAYNNEQFF.

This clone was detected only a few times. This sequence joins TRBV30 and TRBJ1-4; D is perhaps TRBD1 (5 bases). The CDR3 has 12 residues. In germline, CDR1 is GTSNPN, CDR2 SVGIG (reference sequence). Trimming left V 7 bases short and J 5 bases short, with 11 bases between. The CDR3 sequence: CALGTANEKLFF. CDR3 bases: TGTGCCTTAGGGACGGCGAATGAAAAACTGTTTTTT.

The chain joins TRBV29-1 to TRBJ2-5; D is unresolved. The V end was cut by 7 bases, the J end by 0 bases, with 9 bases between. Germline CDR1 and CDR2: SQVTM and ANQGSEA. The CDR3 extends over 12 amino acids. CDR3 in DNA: TGCAGCGGTGCGCGGAACCAAGAGACCCAGTACTTC. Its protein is CSGARNQETQYF. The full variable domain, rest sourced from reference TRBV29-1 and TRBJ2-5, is SAVISQKPSRDICQRGTSLTIQCQVDSQVTMMFWYRQQPGQSLTLIATANQGSEATYESGFVIDKFPISRPNLTFSTLTVSNMSPEDSSIYLCSGARNQETQYFGPGTRLLVL.

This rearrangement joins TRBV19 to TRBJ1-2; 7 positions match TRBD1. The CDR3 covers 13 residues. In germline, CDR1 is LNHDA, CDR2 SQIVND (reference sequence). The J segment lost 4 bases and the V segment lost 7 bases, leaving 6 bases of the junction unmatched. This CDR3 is CASTTGTAYGYTF. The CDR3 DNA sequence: TGTGCCAGTACCACGGGGACAGCCTATGGCTACACCTTC.

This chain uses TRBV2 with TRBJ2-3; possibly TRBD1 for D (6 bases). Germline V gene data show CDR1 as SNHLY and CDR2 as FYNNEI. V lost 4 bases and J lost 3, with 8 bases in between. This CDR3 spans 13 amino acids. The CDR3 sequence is CASSVQGTDTQYF. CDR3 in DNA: TGTGCCAGCAGTGTACAGGGAACAGATACGCAGTATTTT. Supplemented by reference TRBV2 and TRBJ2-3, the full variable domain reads EPEVTQTPSHQVTQMGQEVILRCVPISNHLYFYWYRQILGQKVEFLVSFYNNEISEKSEIFDDQFSVERPDGSNFTLKIRSTKLEDSAMYFCASSVQGTDTQYFGPGTRLTVL.

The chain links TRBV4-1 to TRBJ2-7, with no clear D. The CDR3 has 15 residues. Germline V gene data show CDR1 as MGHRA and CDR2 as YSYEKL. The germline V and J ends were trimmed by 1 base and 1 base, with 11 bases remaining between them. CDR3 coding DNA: TGCGCCAGCAGCCAAGGTCAGCTCCTATCCTACGAGCAGTACTTC. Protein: CASSQGQLLSYEQYF.

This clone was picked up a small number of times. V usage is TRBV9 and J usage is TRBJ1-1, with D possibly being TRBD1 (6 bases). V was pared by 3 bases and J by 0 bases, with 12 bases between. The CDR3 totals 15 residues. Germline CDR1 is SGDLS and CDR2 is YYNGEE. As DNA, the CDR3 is TGTGCCAGCAGCGCCTACAGGGCCCTGAACACTGAAGCTTTCTTT. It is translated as CASSAYRALNTEAFF.

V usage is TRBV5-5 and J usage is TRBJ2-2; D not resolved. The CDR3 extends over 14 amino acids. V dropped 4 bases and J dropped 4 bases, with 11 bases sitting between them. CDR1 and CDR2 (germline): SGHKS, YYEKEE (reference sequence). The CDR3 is CASSAIAGTGELFF. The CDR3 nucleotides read TGTGCCAGCAGCGCCATCGCCGGCACCGGGGAGCTGTTTTTT.